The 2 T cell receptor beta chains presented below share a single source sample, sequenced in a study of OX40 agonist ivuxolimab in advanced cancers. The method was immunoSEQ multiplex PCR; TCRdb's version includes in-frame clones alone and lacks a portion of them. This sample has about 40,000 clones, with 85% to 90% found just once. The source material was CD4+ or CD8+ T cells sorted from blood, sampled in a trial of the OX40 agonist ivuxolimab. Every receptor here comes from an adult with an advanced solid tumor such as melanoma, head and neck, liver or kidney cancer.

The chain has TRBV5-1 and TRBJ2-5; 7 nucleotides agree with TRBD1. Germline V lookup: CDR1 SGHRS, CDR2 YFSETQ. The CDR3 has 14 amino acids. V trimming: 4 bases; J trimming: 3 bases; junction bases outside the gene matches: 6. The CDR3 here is CASSTGQVEETQYF. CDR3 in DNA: TGCGCCAGCAGCACCGGACAGGTGGAAGAGACCCAGTACTTC.

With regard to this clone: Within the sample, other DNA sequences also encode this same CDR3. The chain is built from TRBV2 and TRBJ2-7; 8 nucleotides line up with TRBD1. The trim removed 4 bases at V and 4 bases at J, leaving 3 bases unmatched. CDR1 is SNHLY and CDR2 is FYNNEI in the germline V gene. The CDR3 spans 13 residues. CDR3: CASSGTGGYEQYF. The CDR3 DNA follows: TGTGCCAGCAGTGGAACAGGGGGATACGAGCAGTACTTC.